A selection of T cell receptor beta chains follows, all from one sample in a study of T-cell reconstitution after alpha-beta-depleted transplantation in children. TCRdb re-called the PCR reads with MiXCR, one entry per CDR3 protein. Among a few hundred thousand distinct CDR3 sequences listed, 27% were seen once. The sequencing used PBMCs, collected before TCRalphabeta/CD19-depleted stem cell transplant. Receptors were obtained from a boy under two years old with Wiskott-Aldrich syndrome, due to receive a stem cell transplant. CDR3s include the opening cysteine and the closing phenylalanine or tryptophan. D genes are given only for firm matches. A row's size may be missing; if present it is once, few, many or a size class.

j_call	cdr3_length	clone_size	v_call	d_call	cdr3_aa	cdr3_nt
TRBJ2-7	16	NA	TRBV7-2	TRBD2	CASSLSPAGGAHEQYF	TGTGCCAGCAGCTTATCTCCAGCGGGAGGAGCCCACGAGCAGTACTTC
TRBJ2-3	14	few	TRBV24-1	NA	CATSGGRRTDTQYF	TGTGCCACCAGTGGTGGCCGACGCACAGATACGCAGTATTTT
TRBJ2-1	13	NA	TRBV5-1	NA	CASSRDPNNEQFF	TGCGCCAGCAGCCGTGACCCGAACAATGAGCAGTTCTTC
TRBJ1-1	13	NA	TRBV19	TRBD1	CASRDRARTEAFF	TGTGCCAGTAGGGACAGGGCCCGCACTGAAGCTTTCTTT
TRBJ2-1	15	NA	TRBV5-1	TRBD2	CASSFSGIGYNEQFF	TGCGCCAGCAGCTTTAGCGGGATTGGCTACAATGAGCAGTTCTTC
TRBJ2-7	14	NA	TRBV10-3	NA	CAISLGASSYEQYF	TGTGCCATCAGTTTGGGGGCGAGCTCCTACGAGCAGTACTTC
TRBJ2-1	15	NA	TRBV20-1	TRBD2	CSAQRGQRGYNEQFF	TGCAGTGCTCAAAGAGGGCAGCGGGGTTACAATGAGCAGTTCTTC
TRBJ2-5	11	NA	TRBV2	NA	CSSSERETQYF	TGTTCCAGCAGTGAACGGGAGACCCAGTACTTC
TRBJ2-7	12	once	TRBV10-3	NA	CAIRTQGDEQYF	TGTGCCATCAGAACACAGGGTGACGAGCAGTACTTC
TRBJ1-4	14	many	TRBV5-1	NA	CASSLTATNEKLFF	TGCGCCAGCAGCTTGACAGCAACTAATGAAAAACTGTTTTTT
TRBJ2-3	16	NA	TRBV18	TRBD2	CASSPILAGLADTQYF	TGTGCCAGCTCACCAATCCTAGCGGGGCTCGCGGATACGCAGTATTTT
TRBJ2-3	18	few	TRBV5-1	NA	CASSLVGLRTASTDTQYF	TGCGCCAGCAGCTTGGTCGGTCTTCGGACAGCTAGCACAGATACGCAGTATTTT
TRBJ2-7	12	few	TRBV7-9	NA	CASSPRAVEQYF	TGTGCCAGCAGCCCGAGGGCGGTCGAGCAGTACTTC
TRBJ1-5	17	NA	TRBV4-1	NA	CASSQGVVRRGDQPQHF	TGCGCCAGCAGCCAAGGAGTAGTACGCAGGGGAGATCAGCCCCAGCATTTT
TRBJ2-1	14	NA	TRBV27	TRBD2	CASKVLAGVNEQFF	TGTGCCAGCAAGGTACTAGCGGGAGTCAATGAGCAGTTCTTC
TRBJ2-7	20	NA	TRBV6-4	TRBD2	CASSDLRSWTSGQISYEQYF	TGTGCCAGCAGTGACCTTAGGAGTTGGACTAGCGGTCAGATCTCTTACGAGCAGTACTTC
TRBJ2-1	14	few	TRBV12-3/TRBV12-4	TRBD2	CASSHSGGLNEQFF	TGTGCCAGCAGCCACAGCGGGGGTCTCAATGAGCAGTTCTTC
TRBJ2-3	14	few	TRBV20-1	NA	CSASKGLLTDTQYF	TGCAGTGCTAGTAAGGGGCTCCTCACAGATACGCAGTATTTT
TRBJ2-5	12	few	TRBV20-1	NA	CSASTDQETQYF	TGCAGTGCTAGCACCGACCAAGAGACCCAGTACTTC
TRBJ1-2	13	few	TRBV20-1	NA	CSARGGGNYGYTF	TGCAGTGCTAGAGGGGGGGGAAACTATGGCTACACCTTC
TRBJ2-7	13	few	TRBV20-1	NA	CSAQGSRSYEQYF	TGCAGTGCTCAGGGGAGCAGGTCCTACGAGCAGTACTTC
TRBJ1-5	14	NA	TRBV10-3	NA	CAISAGRDNQPQHF	TGTGCCATCAGTGCGGGCAGGGATAATCAGCCCCAGCATTTT
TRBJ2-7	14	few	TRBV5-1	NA	CASSRTGGPFEQYF	TGCGCCAGCAGCAGAACCGGAGGGCCGTTTGAGCAGTACTTC
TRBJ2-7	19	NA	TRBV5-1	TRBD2	CASSLAILAGGPQDYEQYF	TGCGCCAGCAGCTTGGCCATACTAGCGGGAGGGCCCCAAGACTACGAGCAGTACTTC
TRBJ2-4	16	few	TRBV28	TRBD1	CASSVQGAIAKNIQYF	TGTGCCAGCAGTGTCCAGGGGGCTATAGCCAAAAACATTCAGTACTTC
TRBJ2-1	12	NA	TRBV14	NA	CASSHRGYEQFF	TGTGCCAGCAGCCATCGAGGTTATGAGCAGTTCTTC
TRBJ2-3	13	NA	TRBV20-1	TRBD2	CSARNSGIDTQYF	TGCAGTGCTAGAAATAGCGGGATCGATACGCAGTATTTT
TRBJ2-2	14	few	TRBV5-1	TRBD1	CASSPDRATGELFF	TGCGCCAGCAGCCCGGACAGGGCCACCGGGGAGCTGTTTTTT
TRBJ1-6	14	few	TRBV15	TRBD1	CATSGRDRDSPLHF	TGTGCCACCAGCGGCCGGGACAGGGATTCACCCCTCCACTTT
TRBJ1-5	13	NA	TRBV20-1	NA	CSAPVGANQPQHF	TGCAGTGCCCCGGTAGGGGCCAATCAGCCCCAGCATTTT
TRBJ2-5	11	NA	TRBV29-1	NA	CSGRRGETQYF	TGCAGCGGGAGACGGGGGGAGACCCAGTACTTC
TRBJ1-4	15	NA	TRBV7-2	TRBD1	CASSEDRGYGEKLFF	TGTGCCAGCAGCGAGGACAGGGGATATGGTGAAAAACTGTTTTTT
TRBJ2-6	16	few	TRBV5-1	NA	CASSLGRDSGANVLTF	TGCGCCAGCAGCTTGGGACGGGACTCTGGGGCCAACGTCCTGACTTTC
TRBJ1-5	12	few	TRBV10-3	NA	CAISTVGQPQHF	TGTGCCATCAGCACTGTGGGACAGCCCCAGCATTTT
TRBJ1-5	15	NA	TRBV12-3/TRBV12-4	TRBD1	CASSFWTGGNQPQHF	TGTGCCAGCAGTTTTTGGACAGGGGGCAATCAGCCCCAGCATTTT
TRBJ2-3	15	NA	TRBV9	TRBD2	CASSLPGLAGDTQYF	TGTGCCAGCAGCTTACCCGGACTAGCGGGAGATACGCAGTATTTT
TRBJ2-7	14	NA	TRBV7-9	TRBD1	CASKGDRYRDEQYF	TGTGCCAGCAAAGGGGACAGGTATAGGGACGAGCAGTACTTC
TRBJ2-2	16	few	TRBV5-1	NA	CASSLISGLNTGELFF	TGCGCCAGCAGCTTGATAAGCGGCCTTAACACCGGGGAGCTGTTTTTT
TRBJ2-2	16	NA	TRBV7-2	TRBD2	CASSLIAGAGTGELFF	TGTGCCAGCAGCCTAATAGCGGGAGCCGGCACCGGGGAGCTGTTTTTT
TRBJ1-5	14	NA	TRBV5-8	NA	CASSSVGGNQPQHF	TGTGCCAGCAGCTCCGTCGGGGGCAATCAGCCCCAGCATTTT
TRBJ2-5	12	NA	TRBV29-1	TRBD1	CSVGRQGETQYF	TGCAGCGTTGGGAGACAGGGTGAGACCCAGTACTTC
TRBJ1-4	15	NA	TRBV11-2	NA	CASSLRGQLNEKLFF	TGTGCCAGCAGCCTGCGGGGGCAGCTTAATGAAAAACTGTTTTTT
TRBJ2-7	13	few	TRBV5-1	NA	CASNWDTSYEQYF	TGCGCCAGCAATTGGGACACCTCCTACGAGCAGTACTTC
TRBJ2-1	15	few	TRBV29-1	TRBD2	CSVVGTSGSYNEQFF	TGCAGCGTTGTTGGGACTAGCGGGTCCTACAATGAGCAGTTCTTC
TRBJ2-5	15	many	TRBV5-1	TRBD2	CASSMEWTSLRTQYF	TGCGCCAGCAGCATGGAGTGGACTAGCCTACGGACCCAGTACTTC
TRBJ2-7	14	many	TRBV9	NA	CASSVGGFLDEQYF	TGTGCCAGCAGCGTAGGGGGGTTTCTCGACGAGCAGTACTTC
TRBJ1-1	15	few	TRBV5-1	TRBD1	CASSLVAGGGTEAFF	TGCGCCAGCAGCTTGGTCGCAGGGGGGGGCACTGAAGCTTTCTTT
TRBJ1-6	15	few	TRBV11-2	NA	CASSLAGTQNSPLHF	TGTGCCAGCAGCTTAGCCGGGACACAGAATTCACCCCTCCACTTT
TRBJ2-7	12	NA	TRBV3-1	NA	CASSQGAGEQYF	TGTGCCAGCAGCCAAGGTGCGGGCGAGCAGTACTTC
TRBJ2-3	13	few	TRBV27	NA	CASSWRGMDTQYF	TGTGCCAGCAGTTGGAGGGGGATGGATACGCAGTATTTT